Here is one T cell receptor (beta chain) with its context. The sample carries other DNA sequences with the same CDR3. Germline V lookup: CDR1 SEHNR, CDR2 FQNEAQ (reference sequence). V lost 5 bases to trimming and J lost 1 base; unmatched junction nucleotides: 2. This CDR3 has 14 residues. Under the authors' procedure: Scientists estimated how many nucleated cells there were by amplifying reference gene primers. This table comes from immunoSEQ multiplex PCR, and its TCRdb copy is limited to in-frame clones, with some not included. D and trimming come from the DNA, and the V and J calls and clone size come from that table. This sample has about 77,000 clones, with about 87% found just once. These data belong to a study of blood T cell repertoires in COVID-19. About the study: COVID-19 samples collected from the United States, Italy and Spain covered acute and convalescent phases. Sources were T cells, B-cell-depleted T cells, or PBMCs; the material itself was cDNA or gDNA.

What was sequenced was peripheral blood. The gene calls are TRBV7-9 and TRBJ1-5, with TRBD1 identical over 7 bases. This receptor was taken from a woman at least 80 years old with acute or convalescent COVID-19. CDR3 sequence reads: CASSPTGSNQPQHF. The CDR3 bases are TGTGCCAGCAGCCCGACAGGGAGCAATCAGCCCCAGCATTTT.